The rows below give T cell receptor beta chains drawn from one sample of a study of T cells after yellow fever vaccination. TCRdb reprocessed the 5' RACE reads with MiXCR, giving one entry per CDR3 protein. The sample lists about 240,000 distinct CDR3 sequences, 6.9% seen once, with 0.65% to 0.9% in the top ten. Sequenced here: CD4+ T cells sorted from PBMCs, sampled 15 days after the yellow fever booster vaccination. These receptors were taken from a man aged 25-45 years who received the YFV17D yellow fever vaccine. CDR3s include the opening cysteine and the closing phenylalanine or tryptophan. The D gene is left open where the match is weak. Not all rows give a size; the values are once, few, many and, for expanded clones, a class.

j_call v_call d_call clone_size cdr3_nt cdr3_aa
TRBJ2-7 TRBV5-4 TRBD1 once TGTGCCAGCAGCTCCGGGACAGGCCGTACCTACGAGCAGTACTTC CASSSGTGRTYEQYF
TRBJ2-1 TRBV5-1 TRBD2 - TGCGCCAGCAGCTTGGAGGTGACTAGCAAGTACAATGAGCAGTTCTTC CASSLEVTSKYNEQFF
TRBJ2-3 TRBV29-1 TRBD2 many TGCAGCGCCCGGGACTATCGAGCTGATACGCCGTATTTT CSARDYRADTPYF
TRBJ2-7 TRBV7-8 - - TGTGCCAGCAGCAAAACAGGGCCCGAGCAGTACTTC CASSKTGPEQYF
TRBJ2-1 TRBV7-2 TRBD2 many TGTGCCAGCAGAGGGACTAGCGGGAGTTTGGGGCAGTTCTTC CASRGTSGSLGQFF
TRBJ2-5 TRBV29-1 - - TGCAGCGTTGCTGCTGGCATCGAGACCCAGTACTTC CSVAAGIETQYF
TRBJ1-2 TRBV12-3/TRBV12-4 - few TGTGCCAGCAGTTTAGGCTATTCAAATGGCTACACCTTC CASSLGYSNGYTF
TRBJ2-3 TRBV7-2 - few TGTGCCAGCAGCCGGAAGACAGATACGCAGTATTTT CASSRKTDTQYF
TRBJ2-3 TRBV7-2 TRBD2 many TGTGCCAGCAGCTTCCTAGCGGGAGGATTCACAGATACGCAGTATTTT CASSFLAGGFTDTQYF
TRBJ2-2 TRBV4-2 TRBD1 many TGTGCCAGCAGCCACTACCGTGACAGGGAGAACACCGGGGAGCTGTTTTTT CASSHYRDRENTGELFF
TRBJ2-1 TRBV7-9 - few TGTGCCAGCAGCTTAACGGGGTATTTTCAGTTCTTC CASSLTGYFQFF
TRBJ1-6 TRBV5-1 - few TGCGCCAGCAGCTTGACATGGATTTCACCCCTCCACTTT CASSLTWISPLHF
TRBJ2-5 TRBV6-2/TRBV6-3 - many TGTGCCAGCAGTTACCACACGTCTCAGTACTTC CASSYHTSQYF
TRBJ2-7 TRBV28 - many TGTGCCAGCAGCGACGCCTACGAGCAGTACTTC CASSDAYEQYF
TRBJ2-2 TRBV10-1 TRBD2 few TGCGCCAGCAGTGGGCTAGCGGCTAACACCGGGGAGCTGTTTTTT CASSGLAANTGELFF
TRBJ2-3 TRBV27 TRBD1 - TGTGCCAGCCGACCCCCCTACGGACAGGGGGCAGAAGATACGCAGTATTTT CASRPPYGQGAEDTQYF
TRBJ2-7 TRBV10-3 TRBD2 many TGTGCCATCAGTGGAACGGGAGGGCCCACCAGCGAGCAGTACTTC CAISGTGGPTSEQYF
TRBJ1-2 TRBV29-1 - many TGCAGCGTTGGGGTCCTAGGGGGCTACACCTTC CSVGVLGGYTF
TRBJ2-1 TRBV5-1 TRBD1 - TGCGCCAGCAGCTTGGGGGACAGGGTCCCTCTCGATGAGCAGTTCTTC CASSLGDRVPLDEQFF
TRBJ2-7 TRBV20-1 - many TGCAGTGCTAGGGTGGCTTCCTACGAGCAGTACTTC CSARVASYEQYF
TRBJ2-2 TRBV11-2 TRBD1 few TGTGCCAGCAATACAGGGGCGGTCGGGGAGCTGTTTTTT CASNTGAVGELFF
TRBJ2-7 TRBV10-3 - many TGTGCCATCAGTGAGTCGAGACTAGTCGGGGCCTACGAGCAGTACTTC CAISESRLVGAYEQYF
TRBJ2-7 TRBV6-5 - many TGTGCCAGCAGCCTCAACTCGGACGAGCAGTACTTC CASSLNSDEQYF
TRBJ2-1 TRBV2 TRBD2 - TGTGCCAGCAGGGGATTTAGCGGGGATTCCTACAATGAGCAGTTCTTC CASRGFSGDSYNEQFF
TRBJ2-1 TRBV6-2/TRBV6-3 - few TGTGCCAGCAGCCCTACCCCGTCTGAGCAGTTCTTC CASSPTPSEQFF
TRBJ2-3 TRBV9 TRBD2 many TGTGCCAGCAGCGTTCTAGCGGGAGGAGGAGATACGCAGTATTTT CASSVLAGGGDTQYF
TRBJ1-5 TRBV20-1 - few TGCAGTGCTAGAGAAGGTCATGGTGTCAGTCAGCCCCAGCATTTT CSAREGHGVSQPQHF
TRBJ2-7 TRBV10-2 TRBD1 - TGCGCCAGCAGTGTTAGACAGGGGACTTCCTACGAGCAGTACTTC CASSVRQGTSYEQYF
TRBJ2-3 TRBV5-4 - few TGTGCCAGCAGCTTGGCGGATGATACGCAGTATTTT CASSLADDTQYF
TRBJ1-4 TRBV12-3/TRBV12-4 TRBD1 - TGTGCCAGCAGTTTGGGACAGGGGAGCACTAATGAAGAACTGTTTTTT CASSLGQGSTNEELFF
TRBJ2-1 TRBV7-8 TRBD2 many TGTGCCAGCAGCCTCCGACTAGCCGGCCAGCAGTTCTTC CASSLRLAGQQFF
TRBJ2-3 TRBV7-8 TRBD2 few TGTGCCAGCAGCTTAGAGGGACTAGCGGGAAGTTTCGGCACAGATACGCAGTATTTT CASSLEGLAGSFGTDTQYF
TRBJ1-2 TRBV5-4 - - TGTGCCAGCAGCCGATCCGGGGGGCTCGACTATGGCTACACCTTC CASSRSGGLDYGYTF
TRBJ2-1 TRBV10-2 - - TGCGCCAGCAGTGAGTCTGACTCTCTAGCTCTCTTC CASSESDSLALF
TRBJ1-3 TRBV6-5 TRBD1 few TGTGCCAGCAGTTACACAGGGGGGCTTTCTGGAAACACCATATATTTT CASSYTGGLSGNTIYF
TRBJ2-7 TRBV29-1 - few TGCAGCACCGGAGGAGCGGGCTACGAGCAGTACTTC CSTGGAGYEQYF
TRBJ1-1 TRBV5-5 TRBD1 few TGTGCCAGCAGCTTGTGGAGACAGGGGGCGCGGACTGAAGCTTTCTTT CASSLWRQGARTEAFF
TRBJ2-7 TRBV12-3/TRBV12-4 TRBD2 many TGTGCCAGCACCCATGGGGCGGGAGGCTACGAGCAGTACTTC CASTHGAGGYEQYF
TRBJ2-3 TRBV5-5 - - TGTGCCAGCAGCCGTACACCCACAGATACGCAGTATTTT CASSRTPTDTQYF
TRBJ2-7 TRBV10-2 TRBD2 few TGCGCCAGCAGCGGACTAGCGGGACTACTCTACGAGCAGTACTTC CASSGLAGLLYEQYF
TRBJ2-1 TRBV5-1 TRBD2 many TGCGCCAGCAGCTTGGTGGCTAGCGGGACTGAGCAGTTCTTC CASSLVASGTEQFF
TRBJ2-7 TRBV7-8 TRBD2 few TGTGCCAGCAGCTTAGGCGGACTAGACTACGAGCAGTACTTC CASSLGGLDYEQYF
TRBJ2-1 TRBV27 - - TGTGCCCCCTTGGTAGCGCCAAAGGGGAATGAGCAGTTCTTC CAPLVAPKGNEQFF
TRBJ2-4 TRBV28 - many TGTGCCAGCAGTCTCAGGGGGGGCATTCAGTACTTC CASSLRGGIQYF
TRBJ2-5 TRBV18 TRBD2 few TGTGCCAGCTCACCCTACAAGACTAGCGGACAAGAGACCCAGTACTTC CASSPYKTSGQETQYF
TRBJ2-3 TRBV18 TRBD2 - TGTGCCAGCTCACCGACACTAGCGACAAGCACAGATACGCAGTATTTT CASSPTLATSTDTQYF
TRBJ2-1 TRBV12-5 TRBD2 few TGTGCTAGTGGTTTGCTAGCGGGTGCCAGACCCTCCTACAATGAGCAGTTCTTC CASGLLAGARPSYNEQFF
TRBJ2-7 TRBV7-2 - few TGTGCCAGCAGCTCCTACCGGACTGCCTGGGAGCAGTACTTC CASSSYRTAWEQYF
TRBJ2-1 TRBV5-5 TRBD1 - TGTGCCAGCAGCTTAACAGGGGTTACTAGTGCAAATGAGCAGTTCTTC CASSLTGVTSANEQFF
TRBJ2-7 TRBV4-3 - - TGCGCCAGCAGCCAAGAGCCTGTCGGCGGGGCCGAGCAGTACTTC CASSQEPVGGAEQYF
TRBJ1-5 TRBV12-3/TRBV12-4 - - TGTGCCAGCAGTTTATCACTTCATCAGCCCCAGCATTTT CASSLSLHQPQHF
TRBJ2-7 TRBV7-2 - few TGTGCCAGCAGCTTTAATGGCCCTTCCGAGCAGTACTTC CASSFNGPSEQYF
TRBJ2-7 TRBV7-9 TRBD2 many TGTGCCAGCACCTTAGCGGGAGGGCGTAACGAGCAGTACTTC CASTLAGGRNEQYF
TRBJ2-4 TRBV5-1 - once TGCGCCAGCAGCTTGGGCCATCGAGCCAAAAACATTCAGTACTTC CASSLGHRAKNIQYF
TRBJ1-5 TRBV7-2 - few TGTGCCAGCACCTCAGCGGGGGTTCTTCAGCCCCAGCATTTT CASTSAGVLQPQHF
TRBJ2-5 TRBV20-1 - - TGCAGTGCTAGGGCTAGCATTGAGACCCAGTACTTC CSARASIETQYF